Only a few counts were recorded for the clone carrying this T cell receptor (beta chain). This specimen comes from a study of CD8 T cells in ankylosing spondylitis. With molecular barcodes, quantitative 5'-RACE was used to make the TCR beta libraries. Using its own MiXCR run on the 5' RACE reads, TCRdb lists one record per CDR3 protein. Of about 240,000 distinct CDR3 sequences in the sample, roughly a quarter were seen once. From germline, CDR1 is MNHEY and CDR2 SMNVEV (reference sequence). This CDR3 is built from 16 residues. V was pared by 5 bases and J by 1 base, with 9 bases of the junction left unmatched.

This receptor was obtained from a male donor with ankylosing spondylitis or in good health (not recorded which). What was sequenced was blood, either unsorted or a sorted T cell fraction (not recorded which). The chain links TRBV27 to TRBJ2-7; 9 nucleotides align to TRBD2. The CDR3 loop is CASSPPSGEGSYEQYF. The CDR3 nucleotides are TGTGCCAGCAGTCCTCCTAGCGGGGAGGGGTCCTACGAGCAGTACTTC.